Here is one T cell receptor beta chain with its context. Its antigen is still unknown. This entry belongs to a study of blood T cells in healthy people across ages. Study findings and constraints: Older age went with lower TCR beta diversity per million T cells, in a roughly linear way.

A second PCR of roughly 7 to 11 cycles used a sample-barcoded 5' primer and a J-beta primer mix. Sequencing recovered at least 2.5 million CDR3-containing paired-end reads from each sample. In TCRdb, the 5' RACE reads were re-called with MiXCR into one record per CDR3 protein. This sample has 780,000 or so distinct CDR3 sequences; around 50% occur once, and the top ten carry 25% to 30%. Germline V CDR1 and CDR2: SGHRS, YFSETQ. CDR3 size: 15 residues. V was pared by 0 bases and J by 1 base, with 9 bases between. The source of this sequence is a man aged 40-55 years in good health. Sequenced material: blood. The V gene is TRBV5-1, the J gene TRBJ2-3; maybe TRBD2 (5 bases). CDR3 sequence reads: CASSLESGRTDTQYF. DNA of the CDR3: TGCGCCAGCAGCTTGGAGAGCGGACGCACAGATACGCAGTATTTT.